The clone carrying this T cell receptor beta chain was detected ten times or more. Its specificity is unknown. The CDR3 end is not reached by the read, which stops 3 residues before it; the germline J gene fills it in. This sample is part of a study of T cell clonality in common variable immunodeficiency. Study-wide points: CVID patient heterogeneity limited repertoire-clinical complication correlations. Reportedly, TCR beta sequences from common variable immunodeficiency showed fewer deletions and N-nucleotide insertions.

V gave up 2 bases and J gave up 0 bases, with 6 bases separating them. In germline, CDR1 is SGHRS, CDR2 YFSETQ. This CDR3 comprises 14 residues. Sequencing input was equivalent genomic DNA from CVID and controls. Clones were read by immunoSEQ multiplex PCR, and TCRdb kept only the in-frame ones, dropping some. The specimen has roughly 58,000 clones, none found just once. Material: peripheral blood mononuclear cells. This TCR was sampled from a person between 18 and 75 years old in good health. J is TRBJ1-3 and V is TRBV5-1; D gene unclear. This CDR3 is CASSFEGSGNTIYF. CDR3 DNA, as far as it was read: TGCGCCAGCAGCTTCGAGGGCTCTGGAAACACC.